Detailed here is one T cell receptor beta chain. V was trimmed by 1 base and J by 8 bases, leaving 8 bases between them. Germline V gene lookup returns CDR1 SEHNR and CDR2 FQNEAQ (reference sequence). This CDR3 region has 12 residues. Methods used by the authors: Using reference gene primer amplification, nucleated cell counts were estimated. Here immunoSEQ multiplex PCR was the method, and the copy in TCRdb shows in-frame clones only, minus some. Clone size and V and J calls were adopted from that table, with D and trimming inferred from the DNA. The sample consists of roughly 190,000 clones, roughly 85% of them appearing once. This sample stems from a study of blood T cell repertoires in COVID-19. Study at large: The origin of the acute and convalescent COVID-19 samples was the United States, Italy and Spain. T cells, B-cell-depleted T cells, or PBMCs supplied cDNA or gDNA.

The sample comprised peripheral blood. The sequence derives from an older woman with acute or convalescent COVID-19. The J gene is TRBJ2-5, the V gene TRBV7-9; D unresolved. The CDR3 nucleotides are TGTGCCAGCAGCTTAGGCCTAGACACCCAGTACTTC. Its protein is CASSLGLDTQYF.